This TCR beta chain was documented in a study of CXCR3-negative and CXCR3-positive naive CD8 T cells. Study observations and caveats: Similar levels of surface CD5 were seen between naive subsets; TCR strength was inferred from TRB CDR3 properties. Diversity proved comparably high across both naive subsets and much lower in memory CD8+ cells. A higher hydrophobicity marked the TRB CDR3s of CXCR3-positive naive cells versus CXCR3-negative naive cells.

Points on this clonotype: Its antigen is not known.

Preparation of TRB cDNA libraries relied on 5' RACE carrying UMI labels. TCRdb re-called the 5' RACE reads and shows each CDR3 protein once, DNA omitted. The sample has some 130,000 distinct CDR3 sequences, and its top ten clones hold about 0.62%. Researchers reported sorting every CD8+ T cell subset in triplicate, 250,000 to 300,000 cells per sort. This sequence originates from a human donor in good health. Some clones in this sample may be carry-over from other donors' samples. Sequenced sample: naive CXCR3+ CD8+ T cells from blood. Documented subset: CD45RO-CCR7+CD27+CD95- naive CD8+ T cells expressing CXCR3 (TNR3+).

CDR3: CASNTGNYEQYF. V is TRBV6-6 and J is TRBJ2-7. CDR3 length: 12 residues. Germline values: CDR1 MNHNY, CDR2 SVGAGI (reference sequence).